This T cell receptor (beta chain) is drawn from a study of lymphopenia after photon versus proton radiotherapy (dated by TCRdb to about 2019). Describing the broader study: Photon and proton radiation therapy were compared by the study for their immunological effects in patients with gastrointestinal tumors who developed high-grade lymphopenia. The study was designed to characterize how the impact on the immune system differs between the two radiation modalities. The 20 patients in the cohort had gastrointestinal tumors, were treated with either photon or proton therapy, and subsequently developed lymphopenia. What the research found in general, with its limitations: The survival association was assessed only in patients who died, and the authors presented better survival with proton therapy as a possibility rather than a demonstrated result. Relative stability during treatment was observed in proton-treated patients, whereas loss of naive T cells and TCR diversity and gain of effector/memory populations were observed in photon-treated patients. Across the cohort, among patients who died, a greater drop in TCR diversity after the nadir was inversely correlated with overall survival time. Once the lymphocyte count had reached its nadir, the repertoires of photon-treated patients showed oligoclonal expansion, particularly of CD8+ Temra cells, and this expansion drove the decline in diversity.

The CDR3 measures 16 amino acids from cysteine to phenylalanine. The read is trimmed to its CDR3 DNA, 48 bases read in frame from base 1. Compared with germline, V lacks 5 bases and J lacks 2 bases; bases without a gene match: 5. The germline V gene (reference sequence) provides CDR1 PRHDT and CDR2 FYEKMQ. Receptor libraries were prepared by the immunoSEQ multiplex PCR assay. Alongside multiparametric flow cytometry, deep sequencing of rearranged TCR beta loci was used to profile the T cell repertoires. TCRdb obtained this table from immuneACCESS and retained in-frame rearrangements with V and J assigned. These tables miss some clones; where compared with another copy, unresolved V genes account for less than half of the shortfall, and the remainder is unexplained. The sample table lists several thousand clones, around nine tenths of them with a count of one. The ten largest clones represent 20% to 25% of the sample.

This clone showed up just once. The target of this receptor is not known. There are no base qualities to consult, and no much larger clone falls within one base. This chain joins TRBV13 to TRBJ2-4; 11 central nucleotides agree with TRBD2. The sequences come from peripheral blood, collected from a patient treated with photon-based radiotherapy. The receptor's source is a man older than 75 with cholangiocarcinoma. The encoded CDR3 is CASSHRLAGSKNIQYF. DNA sequence: TGTGCCAGCAGCCACCGACTAGCGGGGTCCAAAAACATTCAGTACTTC.